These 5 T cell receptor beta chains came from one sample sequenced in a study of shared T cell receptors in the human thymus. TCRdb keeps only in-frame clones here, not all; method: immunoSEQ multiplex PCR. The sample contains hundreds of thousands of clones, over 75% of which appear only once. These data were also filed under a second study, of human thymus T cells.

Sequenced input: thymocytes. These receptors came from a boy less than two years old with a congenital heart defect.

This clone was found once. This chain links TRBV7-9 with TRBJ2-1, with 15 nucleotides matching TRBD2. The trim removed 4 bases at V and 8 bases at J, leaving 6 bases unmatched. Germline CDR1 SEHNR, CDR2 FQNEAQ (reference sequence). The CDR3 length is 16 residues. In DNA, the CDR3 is TGTGCCAGCAGCTACGGGACTAGCGGGAGGTACGATGAGCAGTTCTTC. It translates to CASSYGTSGRYDEQFF. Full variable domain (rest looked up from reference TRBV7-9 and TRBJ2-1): DTGVSQNPRHKITKRGQNVTFRCDPISEHNRLYWYRQTLGQGPEFLTYFQNEAQLEKSRLLSDRFSAERPKGSFSTLEIQRTEQGDSAMYLCASSYGTSGRYDEQFFGPGTRLTVL.

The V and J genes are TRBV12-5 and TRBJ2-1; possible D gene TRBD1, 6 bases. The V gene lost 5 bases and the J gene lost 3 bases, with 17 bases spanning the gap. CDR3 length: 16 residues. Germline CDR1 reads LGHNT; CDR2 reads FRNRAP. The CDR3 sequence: CASGKRAPGVYNEQFF. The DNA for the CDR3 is TGTGCTAGTGGTAAGAGGGCCCCAGGGGTCTACAATGAGCAGTTCTTC.

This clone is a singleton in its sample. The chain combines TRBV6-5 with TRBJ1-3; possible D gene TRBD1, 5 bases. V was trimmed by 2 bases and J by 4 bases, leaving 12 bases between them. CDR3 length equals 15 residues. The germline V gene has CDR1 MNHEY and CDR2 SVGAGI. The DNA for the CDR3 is TGTGCCAGCAGTTACAATAGGGGCTTGGGAAACACCATATATTTT. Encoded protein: CASSYNRGLGNTIYF.

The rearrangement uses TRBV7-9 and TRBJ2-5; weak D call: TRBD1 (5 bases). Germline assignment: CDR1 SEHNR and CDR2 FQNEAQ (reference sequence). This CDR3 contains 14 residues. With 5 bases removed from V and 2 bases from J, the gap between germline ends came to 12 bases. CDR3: CASSRRQFQETQYF. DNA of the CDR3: TGTGCCAGCAGCCGCCGACAGTTTCAAGAGACCCAGTACTTC. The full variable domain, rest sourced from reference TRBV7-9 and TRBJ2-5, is DTGVSQNPRHKITKRGQNVTFRCDPISEHNRLYWYRQTLGQGPEFLTYFQNEAQLEKSRLLSDRFSAERPKGSFSTLEIQRTEQGDSAMYLCASSRRQFQETQYFGPGTRLLVL.

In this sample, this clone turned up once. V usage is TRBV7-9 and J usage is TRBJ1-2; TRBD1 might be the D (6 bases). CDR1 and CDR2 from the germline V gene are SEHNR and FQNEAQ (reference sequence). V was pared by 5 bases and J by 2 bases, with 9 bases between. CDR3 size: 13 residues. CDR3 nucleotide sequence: TGTGCCAGCAGCACCACAGGGAACTATGGCTACACCTTC. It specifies CASSTTGNYGYTF.